Listed here are 8 T cell receptor beta chains from one sample, sequenced in a study of OX40 agonist ivuxolimab in advanced cancers. Method: immunoSEQ multiplex PCR; TCRdb's copy keeps in-frame clones and lacks some. The table has tens of thousands of clones, 85% seen once. Sequenced here: CD4+ or CD8+ T cells sorted from blood, sampled in a trial of the OX40 agonist ivuxolimab. These receptors were obtained from an adult with an advanced solid tumor such as melanoma, head and neck, liver or kidney cancer.

The chain has TRBV2 and TRBJ1-5; tentative D call: TRBD1 (5 bases). Germline values: CDR1 SNHLY, CDR2 FYNNEI. This CDR3 contains 15 residues. The ends were cut back, 6 bases at V and 3 bases at J, with 15 bases in the middle. CDR3 region: CASSPSDRFNQPQHF. The CDR3 coding sequence is TGTGCCAGCAGCCCCTCCGACAGATTCAATCAGCCCCAGCATTTT.

The V and J genes are TRBV4-1 and TRBJ2-7; the match to TRBD2 covers 10 bases. The germline V gene encodes CDR1 MGHRA and CDR2 YSYEKL. This CDR3 contains 14 residues. Losses at the gene ends were 5 bases for V and 4 bases for J; bases not matched to a gene: 5. The CDR3 region is CASSYQRGGYEQYV. CDR3 nucleotides: TGCGCCAGCAGCTACCAGCGGGGGGGGTACGAGCAGTACGTC.

For the CDR3, the DNA is TGTGCCAGCAGTGAGGTAACTGGGGCCAACGTCCTGACTTTC. Amino acids: CASSEVTGANVLTF. The chain couples TRBV6-1 to TRBJ2-6; no clear D gene. CDR1 is MNHNS, CDR2 SASEGT, per germline. V was pared by 3 bases and J by 2 bases, with 5 bases between. The CDR3 is 14 residues long.

J is TRBJ1-5 and V is TRBV28, with D perhaps TRBD1 (5 bases). The germline CDR1 and CDR2 sequences are MDHEN and SYDVKM. Deletions cut 6 bases from V and 0 bases from J, with 12 bases between. The CDR3 has 15 amino acids. Here the CDR3 DNA reads TGTGCCAGCAGCACGGGACCGATTAGCAATCAGCCCCAGCATTTT. It translates to CASSTGPISNQPQHF. The full variable domain, completed using reference TRBV28 and TRBJ1-5, is DVKVTQSSRYLVKRTGEKVFLECVQDMDHENMFWYRQDPGLGLRLIYFSYDVKMKEKGDIPEGYSVSREKKERFSLILESASTNQTSMYLCASSTGPISNQPQHFGDGTRLSIL.

The J gene is TRBJ2-2, the V gene TRBV5-4; 7 nucleotides match TRBD1. The CDR3 is made up of 12 amino acids. With V trimmed by 3 bases and J by 7 bases, 0 bases remained unmatched. Germline CDR1 SGHNT, CDR2 YYREEE (reference sequence). Here the CDR3 DNA reads TGTGCCAGCAGCTGGGACAGCGGGGAGCTGTTTTTT. Its protein is CASSWDSGELFF.

The J gene is TRBJ2-7, the V gene TRBV29-1; TRBD1 matches at 7 bases. CDR3 length equals 11 residues. The J segment lost 7 bases and the V segment lost 4 bases, leaving 4 bases of the junction unmatched. Germline assignment: CDR1 SQVTM and CDR2 ANQGSEA. The CDR3 DNA reads TGCAGCGTTGTACAGGGGTGGGAGCAGTACGTC. It codes for CSVVQGWEQYV.

The chain links TRBV11-2 to TRBJ2-5, with TRBD2 identical over 12 bases. V lost 1 base and J lost 4; bases outside the gene matches: 10. The CDR3 totals 18 residues. Germline CDR1 reads SGHAT; CDR2 reads FQNNGV. CDR3 sequence (DNA): TGTGCCAGCAGCTTAGGTCCTAGCGGGGGGGCCATCGGAGAGACCCAGTACTTC. Translated, it gives CASSLGPSGGAIGETQYF.

The rearrangement links TRBV10-2 to TRBJ2-5, with TRBD2 identical over 7 bases. Germline lookup yields CDR1 WSHSY and CDR2 SAAADI. CDR3 length: 14 amino acids. V shed 3 bases and J 3 bases; nucleotides not matched to a gene: 4. The CDR3 loop reads CASSEGGGEETQYF. The CDR3 DNA reads TGCGCCAGCAGTGAAGGTGGGGGGGAAGAGACCCAGTACTTC.